This T cell receptor beta chain was sequenced in a study of cytotoxic CD8 clonotypes in ibrutinib-treated CLL. Study-wide context: When averaged across all of the samples, the counts came to some 250,000 productive templates and about 100,000 productive rearrangements. Broader study findings: Clonality rose at ibrutinib response, held steady in sustained remission, and fell toward baseline at progression.

Using immunoSEQ multiplex PCR, the repertoire was profiled, and TCRdb retains in-frame clones only, with some absent. The sample has approximately 300,000 clones, 80% seen once. Concerning this clone: As yet, its antigen is unknown.

Sequenced material: PBMCs, taken before ibrutinib treatment. This TCR derives from a human donor with chronic lymphocytic leukemia.

The CDR3 protein is CASSSGPISDTEAFF. CDR3 DNA: TGTGCCAGCAGCTCGGGCCCGATCAGTGACACTGAAGCTTTCTTT. This chain joins TRBV5-8 and TRBJ1-1; D is ambiguous. V shed 3 bases and J shed 3 bases, with 15 bases lying between them. The germline V gene has CDR1 SGHTS and CDR2 YDEGEE. This CDR3 region has 15 residues.